The 27 T cell receptor beta chains below were found in one sample sequenced in a study of cytomegalovirus exposure and HLA in healthy donors. Use of 60 Vbeta and 13 Jbeta primers characterized the PCR. Libraries were prepared by immunoSEQ multiplex PCR; TCRdb keeps only in-frame clonotypes and omits some of them. The data show around 130,000 clones, around 72% seen once. The sample taken for sequencing was PBMCs. Receptor source: a young woman in good health and CMV-seronegative.

V is TRBV5-4 and J is TRBJ2-3; TRBD2 might be the D (6 bases). This CDR3 is built from 15 residues. V was cut by 1 base and J by 1 base, with 10 bases left in between. Germline assignment: CDR1 SGHNT and CDR2 YYREEE (reference sequence). CDR3 residues: CASSLWASGTDTQYF. CDR3 nucleotides: TGTGCCAGCAGCTTGTGGGCTAGCGGCACAGATACGCAGTATTTT.

V gene TRBV6-7 combines with J gene TRBJ2-1; D is possibly TRBD2 (6 bases). TRBV6-7 is flagged as an ORF with uncertain function. V lost 2 bases, J lost 7 bases, and 15 bases lay in between. The CDR3 is made up of 15 amino acids. The CDR3 DNA is TGTGCCAGCAGTTACATAGAGCGGGCTGCAAATGAGCAGTTCTTC. Encoded protein: CASSYIERAANEQFF.

The chain carries TRBV6-1 and TRBJ1-2; 7 bases match TRBD1. CDR3 length equals 15 residues. Germline V gives CDR1 MNHNS, CDR2 SASEGT. J gave up 1 base and V 2 bases, and 4 bases lay outside the gene matches. CDR3 in DNA: TGTGCCAGCAGTGAACGAGCAGGGGGTAACTATGGCTACACCTTC. Protein sequence: CASSERAGGNYGYTF.

The chain links TRBV4-1 to TRBJ2-2, with no clear D. Germline loops: CDR1 MGHRA, CDR2 YSYEKL. V lost 3 bases and J 3 bases, leaving 8 bases between the germline ends. The CDR3 runs 14 residues. CDR3: CASSHVGYTGELFF. The CDR3 coding sequence is TGCGCCAGCAGCCATGTGGGCTACACCGGGGAGCTGTTTTTT.

The rearrangement links TRBV4-1 to TRBJ1-5, with D unclear. Germline V gene data show CDR1 as MGHRA and CDR2 as YSYEKL. The CDR3 has 17 amino acids. Trimming pared 3 bases from V and 0 bases from J, leaving 15 bases between. The CDR3 protein is CASSQGVSPYSNQPQHF. Here the CDR3 DNA reads TGCGCCAGCAGCCAGGGCGTATCCCCCTATAGCAATCAGCCCCAGCATTTT.

The chain employs TRBV27 and TRBJ2-7, with D perhaps TRBD2 (6 bases). The V gene's germline CDR1 is MNHEY and CDR2 SMNVEV (reference sequence). The V gene lost 3 bases and the J gene lost 6 bases, with 9 bases spanning the gap. The CDR3 sequence is 12 residues long. The CDR3 spells CASSLEGGEQYF. CDR3 bases: TGTGCCAGCAGTTTGGAGGGCGGCGAGCAGTACTTC.

The CDR3 here is CASRRGSTETQYF. The CDR3 DNA follows: TGTGCCAGCAGGAGAGGCAGTACGGAGACCCAGTACTTC. V gene TRBV25-1 combines with J gene TRBJ2-5; D not resolved. Looked up from germline, CDR1 is MGHDK and CDR2 is SYGVNS. V lost 6 bases and J lost 5, with 13 bases in between. This CDR3 contains 13 residues. Full variable domain (rest looked up from reference TRBV25-1 and TRBJ2-5): EADIYQTPRYLVIGTGKKITLECSQTMGHDKMYWYQQDPGMELHLIHYSYGVNSTEKGDLSSESTVSRIRTEHFPLTLESARPSHTSQYLCASRRGSTETQYFGPGTRLLVL.

This clone was observed once. The chain has TRBV28 and TRBJ2-3; D might be TRBD1 (7 bases). V lost 11 bases and J 4 bases, leaving 19 bases between the germline ends. There are 14 residues in the CDR3. Germline-derived CDR1 and CDR2 are MDHEN and SYDVKM. The CDR3 loop is CAGAPGGGPDTQYF. The CDR3 DNA follows: TGTGCCGGGGCCCCTGGAGGGGGCCCAGATACGCAGTATTTT.

There are a few counts of this clone. The CDR3 region is CASSQVESVHSGNTIYF. The CDR3 DNA sequence: TGTGCCAGCAGCCAAGTGGAGTCGGTACACTCTGGAAACACCATATATTTT. The chain couples TRBV4-2 to TRBJ1-3, with D unclear. Trimming pared 1 base from V and 0 bases from J, leaving 13 bases between. The CDR3 runs to 17 residues. Germline assignment: CDR1 LGHNA and CDR2 YNFKEQ.

The table lists this clone with a few counts. This chain links TRBV5-1 with TRBJ2-7; a weak D match, TRBD2 (6 bases). V shed 4 bases and J shed 3 bases, with 11 bases lying between them. Germline V gives CDR1 SGHRS, CDR2 YFSETQ. The CDR3 runs 13 residues. The CDR3 DNA reads as TGCGCCAGCAGCCCTCCGCGGGGCTACGAGCAGTACTTC. Residues: CASSPPRGYEQYF.

This clone was seen more than once but under ten times. This sample also contains other DNA sequences that code for the same CDR3. This chain links TRBV9 with TRBJ2-5; a possible D gene is TRBD1 (5 bases). The CDR3 loop spans 14 amino acids. Germline-derived CDR1 and CDR2 are SGDLS and YYNGEE. V gave up 0 bases and J gave up 1 base, with 7 bases separating them. Here the CDR3 reads CASSVGTIQETQYF. In DNA form, the CDR3 reads TGTGCCAGCAGCGTAGGGACAATCCAAGAGACCCAGTACTTC.

This rearrangement joins TRBV15 to TRBJ2-6; 13 nucleotides match TRBD2. V gave up 5 bases and J gave up 3 bases; unmatched junction bases: 7. The CDR3 has 18 residues. Germline assignment: CDR1 LNHNV and CDR2 YYDKDF (reference sequence). This chain's CDR3 is CATSPRTSGRLGANVLTF. The DNA of the CDR3 is TGTGCCACCAGCCCCCGGACTAGCGGGAGACTTGGGGCCAACGTCCTGACTTTC. Based on the CDR3 plus reference TRBV15 and TRBJ2-6, the full variable domain is DAMVIQNPRYQVTQFGKPVTLSCSQTLNHNVMYWYQQKSSQAPKLLFHYYDKDFNNEADTPDNFQSRRPNTSFCFLDIRSPGLGDTAMYLCATSPRTSGRLGANVLTFGAGSRLTVL.

V gene TRBV4-2 combines with J gene TRBJ2-6; D perhaps matches TRBD1 (5 bases). The CDR3 consists of 17 residues. Germline V gene lookup returns CDR1 LGHNA and CDR2 YNFKEQ. V lost 2 bases to trimming and J lost 1 base, with 12 bases between them. The CDR3: CASSQTTTGSGANVLTF. As DNA, the CDR3 is TGTGCCAGCAGCCAAACCACCACAGGTTCTGGGGCCAACGTCCTGACTTTC.

This clone has just a few counts. V is TRBV4-1 and J is TRBJ1-1; 7 bases map to TRBD1. The CDR3 sequence is 17 residues long. V dropped 4 bases and J dropped 1; count of bases not matched to a gene: 12. Germline V CDR1 and CDR2: MGHRA, YSYEKL. The CDR3 sequence is CASSPGATGVGNTEAFF. As DNA, the CDR3 is TGCGCCAGCAGCCCAGGGGCCACAGGGGTCGGGAACACTGAAGCTTTCTTT.

With regard to this clone: One end of the junction fails to match germline, which may point to a read error. This chain links TRBV30 with TRBJ1-1; TRBD1 agrees at 9 bases. CDR3 length: 12 amino acids. Germline V gene sequence: CDR1 GTSNPN, CDR2 SVGIG (reference sequence). The CDR3 bases are TGTGCCCGGAGTGGGACAGGGAGGACGGCTTTCTTT. Translated, it gives CARSGTGRTAFF. The variable domain in full, completed from reference TRBV30 and TRBJ1-1, reads SQTIHQWPATLVQPVGSPLSLECTVEGTSNPNLYWYRQAAGRGLQLLFYSVGIGQISSEVPQNLSASRPQDRQFILSSKKLLLSDSGFYLCARSGTGRTAFFGQGTRLTVV.

This chain links TRBV30 with TRBJ1-5, with D maybe TRBD1 (6 bases). The CDR3 runs to 13 residues. Trimming cost V 1 base and J 8 bases, with 12 bases left between them. From germline, CDR1 is GTSNPN and CDR2 SVGIG (reference sequence). CDR3 in DNA: TGTGCCTGGAGTGAGGGGGGGACGGAGCCCCAGCATTTT. Its protein is CAWSEGGTEPQHF.

The chain is built from TRBV19 and TRBJ1-2; no reliable D call. Between the trimmed V and J ends, which lost 6 bases and 3 bases, there was a span of 11 bases. The CDR3 sequence is 13 residues long. CDR1 and CDR2 (germline): LNHDA, SQIVND (reference sequence). The CDR3 nucleotides are TGTGCCAGTAGCGAGGGTGGTCACTATGGCTACACCTTC. This translates into CASSEGGHYGYTF. The full variable domain, in which reference TRBV19 and TRBJ1-2 provide the parts outside the CDR3, is DGGITQSPKYLFRKEGQNVTLSCEQNLNHDAMYWYRQDPGQGLRLIYYSQIVNDFQKGDIAEGYSVSREKKESFPLTVTSAQKNPTAFYLCASSEGGHYGYTFGSGTRLTVV.

This clone is a singleton in its sample. The rearrangement uses TRBV6-6 and TRBJ2-5; 10 bases align to TRBD2. The trim removed 9 bases at V and 5 bases at J, leaving 6 bases unmatched. There are 13 residues in the CDR3. Germline CDR1 is MNHNY and CDR2 is SVGAGI (reference sequence). CDR3 region: CASRLAGEETQYF. The CDR3 bases are TGTGCCAGTCGGCTAGCGGGAGAGGAGACCCAGTACTTC.

This chain connects TRBV29-1 to TRBJ2-7, with TRBD1 matching 11 bases. The CDR3 consists of 15 residues. J lost 3 bases, V lost 1 base, and 5 bases had no gene match. The germline gives CDR1 SQVTM, CDR2 ANQGSEA. CDR3 amino acids: CSVEGGTGGFYEQYF. The CDR3 DNA is TGCAGCGTTGAAGGAGGGACAGGGGGTTTCTACGAGCAGTACTTC.

The J gene is TRBJ2-3, the V gene TRBV7-2; 7 bases align to TRBD1. CDR1 SGHTA and CDR2 FQGNSA come from the germline V gene. The V segment lost 1 base and the J segment 3 bases; nucleotides outside the gene matches: 4. This CDR3 is 15 amino acids long. CDR3 protein: CASSLDRGGTDTQYF. The CDR3 nucleotides are TGTGCCAGCAGCTTAGACAGGGGCGGTACAGATACGCAGTATTTT.

The chain combines TRBV7-9 with TRBJ1-2, with D possibly matching TRBD1 (5 bases). The germline V and J ends were trimmed by 2 bases and 8 bases, with 12 bases remaining between them. The CDR3 runs to 13 residues. From germline, CDR1 is SEHNR and CDR2 FQNEAQ (reference sequence). The CDR3 sequence is CASSLQGRGGYTF. The DNA of the CDR3 is TGTGCCAGCAGCTTACAGGGAAGAGGCGGCTACACCTTC.

J is TRBJ2-7 and V is TRBV2; maybe TRBD2 (6 bases). Germline CDR1 reads SNHLY; CDR2 reads FYNNEI. Trimming took 7 bases from V and 4 from J, leaving 11 bases between them. The CDR3 extends over 12 amino acids. In DNA, the CDR3 is TGTGCCAGCACCCAGGAGGGGTACGAGCAGTACTTC. Amino acid sequence: CASTQEGYEQYF.

This rearrangement joins TRBV5-1 to TRBJ1-1, with 10 bases identical to TRBD1. The CDR3 is 16 residues long. The V and J ends lost 2 bases and 0 bases, in that order; junction bases with no gene match: 4. Germline assignment: CDR1 SGHRS and CDR2 YFSETQ. Here the CDR3 reads CASSFRDRGLNTEAFF. The CDR3 DNA reads TGCGCCAGCAGCTTCCGGGACAGGGGATTGAACACTGAAGCTTTCTTT.

The rearrangement joins TRBV5-1 to TRBJ2-7; D might be TRBD2 (6 bases). The V gene's germline CDR1 is SGHRS and CDR2 YFSETQ. Trimming shortened V by 7 bases and J by 5 bases, and 13 bases separated the two germline ends. The length of the CDR3 is 12 residues. The CDR3 region is CASRLGGNEQYF. The CDR3 DNA sequence: TGCGCCAGCCGGCTTGGGGGGAACGAGCAGTACTTC.

This clone showed up just once. The chain joins TRBV6-1 to TRBJ1-4; 8 nucleotides align to TRBD1. Germline CDR1 and CDR2: MNHNS and SASEGT. V lost 4 bases and J lost 6; bases outside the gene matches: 4. The CDR3 covers 14 residues. CDR3 loop: CASSVTGGDEKLFF. The CDR3 nucleotides read TGTGCCAGCAGTGTCACAGGGGGGGATGAAAAACTGTTTTTT.

This rearrangement joins TRBV9 to TRBJ1-6; possible D gene TRBD1, 6 bases. CDR1 SGDLS and CDR2 YYNGEE come from the germline V gene. The length of the CDR3 is 13 residues. Trimming took off 9 bases at V and 3 bases at J, with 10 bases between the two ends. The chain's CDR3 is CATGEDYNSPLHF. The CDR3 DNA reads TGTGCCACAGGGGAAGACTATAATTCACCCCTCCACTTT.

This clone was detected a few times. The rearrangement links TRBV7-2 to TRBJ2-7; D perhaps matches TRBD2 (5 bases). The germline V and J ends were trimmed by 5 bases and 3 bases, with 14 bases remaining between them. Germline V gives CDR1 SGHTA, CDR2 FQGNSA. The CDR3 sequence is 14 residues long. The DNA of the CDR3 is TGTGCCAGCAGCCCGACGGGGTCCGACTACGAGCAGTACTTC. Protein: CASSPTGSDYEQYF.